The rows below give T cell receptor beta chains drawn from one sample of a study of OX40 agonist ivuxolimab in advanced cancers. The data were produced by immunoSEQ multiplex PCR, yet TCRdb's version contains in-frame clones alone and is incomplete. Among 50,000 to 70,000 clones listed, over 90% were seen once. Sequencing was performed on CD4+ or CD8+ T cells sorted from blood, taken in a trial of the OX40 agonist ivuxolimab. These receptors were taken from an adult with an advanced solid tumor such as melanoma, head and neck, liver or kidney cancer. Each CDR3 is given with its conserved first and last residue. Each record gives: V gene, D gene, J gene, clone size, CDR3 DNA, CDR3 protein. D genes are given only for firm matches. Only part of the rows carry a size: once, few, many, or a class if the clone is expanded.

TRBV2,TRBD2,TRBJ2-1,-,TGTGCCAGCAGTGATTTGTATGGGCTAGCGGCTAACAATGAGCAGTTCTTC,CASSDLYGLAANNEQFF
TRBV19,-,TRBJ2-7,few,TGTGCCAGTAGTTGGGACATCGTAGCCTACGAGCAGTACTTC,CASSWDIVAYEQYF
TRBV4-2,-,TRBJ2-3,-,TGTGCCAGCAGAGCTGGAAGACGGTATGAGAGGGAAGACACAGATACGCAGTATTTT,CASRAGRRYEREDTDTQYF
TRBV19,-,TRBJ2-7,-,TGTGCCAGTAGTATAGATCACAGATCCTACGAGCAGTACTTC,CASSIDHRSYEQYF
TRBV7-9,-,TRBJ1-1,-,TGTGCCAGCAGGGGGAAGGTGAGGGGCACTGAAGCTTTCTTT,CASRGKVRGTEAFF
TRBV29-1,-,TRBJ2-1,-,TGCAGCGTTGGGGAAACCCCAGGTCGGAATGAGCAGTTCTTC,CSVGETPGRNEQFF
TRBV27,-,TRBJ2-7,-,TGTGCCAGCAGTGATACCTGGGGGGTAGAGTCCTACGAGCAGTACTTC,CASSDTWGVESYEQYF
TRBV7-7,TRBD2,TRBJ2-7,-,TGTGCCAGCAGCTTAGTGGCCGGGGGGGAGCAGTACTTC,CASSLVAGGEQYF
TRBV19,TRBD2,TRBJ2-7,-,TGTGCCAGTAGTATGACTAGCGGGACCTACGAGCAGTACTTC,CASSMTSGTYEQYF
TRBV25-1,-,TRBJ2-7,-,TGTGCCAGCAGTGAAAGGGGCGAAATCTACGAGCAGTACTTC,CASSERGEIYEQYF
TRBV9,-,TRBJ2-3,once,TGTGCCAGCAGCGTCGGGGGGCGGTCTAGCACAGATACGCAGTATTTT,CASSVGGRSSTDTQYF
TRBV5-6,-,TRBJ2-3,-,TGTGCCAGCAGCTTGGAGGGGCTTTTGACAGATACGCAGTATTTT,CASSLEGLLTDTQYF
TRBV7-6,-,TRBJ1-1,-,TGTGCCAGCAGCGAACACGGAAAAACTGAAGCTTTCTTT,CASSEHGKTEAFF
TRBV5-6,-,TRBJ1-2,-,TGTGCCAGCAGCTTGAGTACTGCAGGGGCGGTCTATGGCTACACCTTC,CASSLSTAGAVYGYTF
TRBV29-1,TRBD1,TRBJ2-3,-,TGCAGCGTGGGGGACAGGGGGGTGTCAGATACGCAGTATTTT,CSVGDRGVSDTQYF
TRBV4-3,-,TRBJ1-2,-,TGCGCCAGCAGCCTCGGGGACACTGGCTACACCTTC,CASSLGDTGYTF
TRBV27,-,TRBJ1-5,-,TGTGCCAGCAGTTTATCGGACAGCGATCAGCCCCAGCATTTT,CASSLSDSDQPQHF
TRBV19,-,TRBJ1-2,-,TGTGCCAGTCGCCCCACGAAATACGGCTATGGCTACACCTTC,CASRPTKYGYGYTF
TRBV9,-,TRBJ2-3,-,TGTGCCAGCAGCGCAGGGCCAGGGGCAGATACGCAGTATTTT,CASSAGPGADTQYF
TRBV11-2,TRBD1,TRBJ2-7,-,TGTGCCAGCAGCTTGGACAGGAGCCTAAGCTCCTACGAGCAGTACTTC,CASSLDRSLSSYEQYF
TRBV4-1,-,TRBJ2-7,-,TGCGCCAGCAGCCAAGTCAGGGACTTGGCCTACGAGCAGTACTTC,CASSQVRDLAYEQYF
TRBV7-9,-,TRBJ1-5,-,TGTGCCAGCAGCTTAGGTCAGCAACTGCAGCCCCAGCATTTT,CASSLGQQLQPQHF
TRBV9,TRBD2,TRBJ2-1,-,TGTGCCAGCAGCCCCCTAGCGGGTCCTCAAAAGGAGCAGTTCTTC,CASSPLAGPQKEQFF
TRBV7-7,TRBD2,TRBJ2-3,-,TGTGCCAGCAGCTTCGGACTAGCGGGGAACACAGATACGCAGTATTTT,CASSFGLAGNTDTQYF
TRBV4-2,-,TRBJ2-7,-,TGTGCCAGCAGCCAAGTGGTTACACCCTCCTACGAGCAGTACTTC,CASSQVVTPSYEQYF
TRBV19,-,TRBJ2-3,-,TGTGCCAGTAGTATAATGCTCACAGATACGCAGTATTTT,CASSIMLTDTQYF
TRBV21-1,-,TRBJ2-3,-,TGTGCCAGCAGCAAAGAGGCTAGCGGGAGGGCCGATGGTGGAGATACGCAGTATTTT,CASSKEASGRADGGDTQYF
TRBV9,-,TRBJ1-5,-,TGTGCCAGCAGCGCGACAGAGTATAGCAATCAGCCCCAGCATTTT,CASSATEYSNQPQHF
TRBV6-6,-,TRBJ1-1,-,TGTGCCAGCAGTTCCGTGGTCGAGACCGCTGAAGCTTTCTTT,CASSSVVETAEAFF
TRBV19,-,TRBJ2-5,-,TGTGCCAGTAGTACCGCAGGGGTTCGGGCAGAGACCCAGTACTTC,CASSTAGVRAETQYF
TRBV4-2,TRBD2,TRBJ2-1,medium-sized,TGTGCCAGCAGCCAATTTGGGGCGGGAGCCCCCAATGAGCAGTTCTTC,CASSQFGAGAPNEQFF
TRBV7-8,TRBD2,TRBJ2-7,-,TGTGCCAGCAGCTTAGCTGGGGGGGTCGGCTCCTACGAGCAGTACTTC,CASSLAGGVGSYEQYF
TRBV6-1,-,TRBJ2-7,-,TGTGCCAGCAGTCCCCGAGGCGGCGTCTACGAGCAGTACTTC,CASSPRGGVYEQYF
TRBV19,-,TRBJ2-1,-,TGTGCCACCTCGGCCACAGGATGGGATCAGTTCTTC,CATSATGWDQFF
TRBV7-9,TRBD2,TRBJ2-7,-,TGTGCCAGCAGCCCGGGACTAGCGGATCTGTACTTC,CASSPGLADLYF
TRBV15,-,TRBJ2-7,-,TGTGCCACCAGCACCTTGGGCAGCCCCTACGAGCAGTACTTC,CATSTLGSPYEQYF
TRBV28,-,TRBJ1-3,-,TGTGCCAGCGGGCCGGGAAACACCATATATTTT,CASGPGNTIYF
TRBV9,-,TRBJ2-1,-,TGTGCCAGCAGCGTAGGATCTAGCTGGGATGAGCAGTTCTTC,CASSVGSSWDEQFF
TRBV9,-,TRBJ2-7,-,TGTGCCAGCAGCGTGAAAGGGGAGCTCTCCTACGAGCAGTACTTC,CASSVKGELSYEQYF
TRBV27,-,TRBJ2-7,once,TGTGCCAGCAGTCCTCGCGGCAGGGTTATTAGCTACGAGCAGTACTTC,CASSPRGRVISYEQYF
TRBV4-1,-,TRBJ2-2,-,TGCGCCAGCAGCCAAGTGGGGGAGCTGTTTTTT,CASSQVGELFF
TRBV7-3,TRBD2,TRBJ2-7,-,TGTGCCAGCAGCCTTAGCGGGAACCTCGGGGACGAGCAGTACTTC,CASSLSGNLGDEQYF
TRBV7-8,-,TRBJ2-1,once,TGTGCCAGCAGCTTAGCGGGAGTCTACAATGAGCAGTTCTTC,CASSLAGVYNEQFF